Listed below are T cell receptor beta chains from one sample, sequenced in a study of cytomegalovirus exposure and HLA in healthy donors. Measured with immunoSEQ multiplex PCR; TCRdb has only the in-frame clones, and not every one. The table lists under 150,000 clones, about two thirds of them singletons. Sequenced sample: PBMCs. These TCRs come from a man aged 40-49 years in good health and CMV-seronegative. The CDR3 runs from the conserved cysteine through the conserved F or W. Each record gives: CDR3 protein, CDR3 DNA, D gene, clone size, J gene, V gene. The D gene is left open where the match is weak. Where a row states a size, it is once, few, many or the class of an expanded clone; other rows omit it.

CDR3 protein: CASSQGTGHGQYF
CDR3 DNA: TGTGCCAGCAGCCAGGGGACGGGACACGGACAGTACTTC
D gene: -
clone size: -
J gene: TRBJ2-7
V gene: TRBV7-8

CDR3 protein: CASSQDRVWEQYF
CDR3 DNA: TGTGCCAGCAGCCAGGACAGGGTCTGGGAGCAGTACTTC
D gene: TRBD1
clone size: few
J gene: TRBJ2-7
V gene: TRBV11-1

CDR3 protein: CASSLWTAGYTF
CDR3 DNA: TGTGCCAGCAGCCTATGGACAGCGGGCTACACCTTC
D gene: -
clone size: -
J gene: TRBJ1-2
V gene: TRBV5-6

CDR3 protein: CVRSQTGHRRHYEQYF
CDR3 DNA: TGTGTCAGAAGCCAAACGGGACATCGAAGACACTACGAGCAGTACTTC
D gene: -
clone size: -
J gene: TRBJ2-7
V gene: TRBV7-5

CDR3 protein: CASGRSGTGFYEQYF
CDR3 DNA: TGTGCCAGCGGCCGAAGCGGGACAGGGTTTTACGAGCAGTACTTC
D gene: TRBD1
clone size: -
J gene: TRBJ2-7
V gene: TRBV7-9

CDR3 protein: CASSAGAGNFYEQYF
CDR3 DNA: TGTGCCAGCAGCGCGGGGGCAGGGAATTTCTACGAGCAGTACTTC
D gene: -
clone size: once
J gene: TRBJ2-7
V gene: TRBV13

CDR3 protein: CASRERRVSGDYGYTF
CDR3 DNA: TGTGCCAGCAGGGAAAGAAGGGTTTCAGGGGACTATGGCTACACCTTC
D gene: -
clone size: -
J gene: TRBJ1-2
V gene: TRBV21-1

CDR3 protein: CASSLGLRYEQYF
CDR3 DNA: TGTGCCAGCAGCTTGGGACTTCGCTACGAGCAGTACTTC
D gene: -
clone size: -
J gene: TRBJ2-7
V gene: TRBV7-3

CDR3 protein: CASSRGYEQYF
CDR3 DNA: TGTGCCAGCAGTCGGGGTTACGAGCAGTACTTC
D gene: -
clone size: -
J gene: TRBJ2-7
V gene: TRBV27

CDR3 protein: CASSSEGEQYF
CDR3 DNA: TGTGCCAGCAGCTCCGAGGGCGAGCAGTACTTC
D gene: -
clone size: few
J gene: TRBJ2-7
V gene: TRBV9

CDR3 protein: CASSEPGLLLDYGYTF
CDR3 DNA: TGTGCCAGCAGTGAACCGGGACTGCTGCTTGACTATGGCTACACCTTC
D gene: -
clone size: -
J gene: TRBJ1-2
V gene: TRBV6-1

CDR3 protein: CASSSSRTGDQPQHF
CDR3 DNA: TGTGCCAGCAGCTCCTCTAGGACAGGGGATCAGCCCCAGCATTTT
D gene: TRBD1
clone size: -
J gene: TRBJ1-5
V gene: TRBV7-9

CDR3 protein: CASSYSTDTDTQYF
CDR3 DNA: TGTGCCAGCAGTTACTCAACAGACACAGATACGCAGTATTTT
D gene: -
clone size: -
J gene: TRBJ2-3
V gene: TRBV6-6

CDR3 protein: CASSLGDRGVGETQYF
CDR3 DNA: TGTGCCAGCAGCTTAGGCGACAGGGGGGTTGGAGAGACCCAGTACTTC
D gene: TRBD1
clone size: few
J gene: TRBJ2-5
V gene: TRBV11-2

CDR3 protein: CASSLDGTGWQYF
CDR3 DNA: TGCGCCAGCAGCTTGGATGGGACAGGATGGCAGTACTTC
D gene: TRBD1
clone size: -
J gene: TRBJ2-7
V gene: TRBV5-1

CDR3 protein: CASSTLGATEQYF
CDR3 DNA: TGTGCCAGCAGCACACTGGGGGCTACCGAGCAGTACTTC
D gene: -
clone size: -
J gene: TRBJ2-7
V gene: TRBV5-6

CDR3 protein: CASSQGGTYIEKLFF
CDR3 DNA: TGCGCCAGCAGCCAAGGCGGGACCTATATCGAAAAACTGTTTTTT
D gene: -
clone size: -
J gene: TRBJ1-4
V gene: TRBV4-3

CDR3 protein: CASSLDRGGNSPLHF
CDR3 DNA: TGCGCCAGCAGCTTGGACAGGGGGGGTAATTCACCCCTCCACTTT
D gene: TRBD1
clone size: few
J gene: TRBJ1-6
V gene: TRBV5-1

CDR3 protein: CAISESPTGGNTDTQYF
CDR3 DNA: TGTGCCATCAGTGAGTCTCCGACAGGGGGCAACACAGATACGCAGTATTTT
D gene: TRBD1
clone size: -
J gene: TRBJ2-3
V gene: TRBV10-3

CDR3 protein: CASSALQGGSNQPQHF
CDR3 DNA: TGTGCCAGCAGTGCGTTACAGGGGGGAAGCAATCAGCCCCAGCATTTT
D gene: TRBD1
clone size: -
J gene: TRBJ1-5
V gene: TRBV27

CDR3 protein: CASSLPGTSPHTDTQYF
CDR3 DNA: TGTGCCAGCAGCTTACCCGGGACTAGCCCTCACACAGATACGCAGTATTTT
D gene: TRBD2
clone size: -
J gene: TRBJ2-3
V gene: TRBV7-9

CDR3 protein: CASSLEAGSSSYEQYF
CDR3 DNA: TGCGCCAGCAGCTTGGAAGCGGGATCCAGCTCCTACGAGCAGTACTTC
D gene: TRBD2
clone size: -
J gene: TRBJ2-7
V gene: TRBV5-1

CDR3 protein: CASSQPARTSNEQYF
CDR3 DNA: TGCGCCAGCAGCCAACCCGCCAGGACTAGTAACGAGCAGTACTTC
D gene: TRBD2
clone size: -
J gene: TRBJ2-7
V gene: TRBV4-1

CDR3 protein: CASSPTGNYGYTF
CDR3 DNA: TGCGCCAGCAGCCCCACAGGGAACTATGGCTACACCTTC
D gene: -
clone size: -
J gene: TRBJ1-2
V gene: TRBV5-1

CDR3 protein: CASSSGQGAWGYEQYF
CDR3 DNA: TGTGCCAGCAGCTCAGGACAGGGGGCGTGGGGCTACGAGCAGTACTTC
D gene: TRBD1
clone size: -
J gene: TRBJ2-7
V gene: TRBV13

CDR3 protein: CASSLSTRGYEQYF
CDR3 DNA: TGTGCCAGCAGCTTAAGTACTCGGGGCTACGAGCAGTACTTC
D gene: -
clone size: few
J gene: TRBJ2-7
V gene: TRBV7-2

CDR3 protein: CASSIGLPGELFF
CDR3 DNA: TGTGCCAGTAGTATAGGGCTGCCCGGGGAGCTGTTTTTT
D gene: -
clone size: -
J gene: TRBJ2-2
V gene: TRBV19

CDR3 protein: CASSLRGSYEQYF
CDR3 DNA: TGTGCCAGCAGCTTACGAGGATCCTACGAGCAGTACTTC
D gene: -
clone size: -
J gene: TRBJ2-7
V gene: TRBV7-9

CDR3 protein: CASSPAGGNTGELFF
CDR3 DNA: TGTGCCAGCAGCCCCGCAGGGGGCAACACCGGGGAGCTGTTTTTT
D gene: TRBD1
clone size: once
J gene: TRBJ2-2
V gene: TRBV7-3

CDR3 protein: CATSRDQQGISGYTF
CDR3 DNA: TGTGCCACCAGCAGAGACCAGCAGGGAATCAGTGGCTACACCTTC
D gene: -
clone size: once
J gene: TRBJ1-2
V gene: TRBV15

CDR3 protein: CASSSLTGVYGYTF
CDR3 DNA: TGTGCCAGCAGCTCCCTGACAGGGGTCTATGGCTACACCTTC
D gene: TRBD1
clone size: -
J gene: TRBJ1-2
V gene: TRBV5-4

CDR3 protein: CATKSWGRTDTQYF
CDR3 DNA: TGTGCCACTAAATCATGGGGGCGTACAGATACGCAGTATTTT
D gene: -
clone size: few
J gene: TRBJ2-3
V gene: TRBV6-5

CDR3 protein: CASSGATGGLQETQYF
CDR3 DNA: TGTGCCAGCAGCGGAGCAACAGGGGGACTCCAAGAGACCCAGTACTTC
D gene: TRBD1
clone size: -
J gene: TRBJ2-5
V gene: TRBV5-6

CDR3 protein: CASSFGFGRGSYEQYF
CDR3 DNA: TGTGCCAGCAGCTTTGGGTTCGGGCGGGGGAGCTACGAGCAGTACTTC
D gene: TRBD2
clone size: -
J gene: TRBJ2-7
V gene: TRBV7-2

CDR3 protein: CASSLVPAGVGYEQYF
CDR3 DNA: TGTGCCAGCAGCTTAGTTCCGGCCGGGGTAGGGTACGAGCAGTACTTC
D gene: -
clone size: -
J gene: TRBJ2-7
V gene: TRBV7-2

CDR3 protein: CASSLGGVVQYF
CDR3 DNA: TGTGCCAGCAGCTTAGGGGGGGTGGTGCAGTACTTC
D gene: -
clone size: -
J gene: TRBJ2-7
V gene: TRBV7-2

CDR3 protein: CSVSGGITDTQYF
CDR3 DNA: TGCAGCGTTAGCGGGGGAATCACAGATACGCAGTATTTT
D gene: TRBD2
clone size: -
J gene: TRBJ2-3
V gene: TRBV29-1

CDR3 protein: CAIGEGRRNEKLFF
CDR3 DNA: TGTGCCATCGGGGAGGGTAGGCGGAATGAAAAACTGTTTTTT
D gene: -
clone size: -
J gene: TRBJ1-4
V gene: TRBV10-3

CDR3 protein: CASSPFGPFGYTF
CDR3 DNA: TGTGCCAGCAGCCCTTTTGGGCCTTTTGGCTACACCTTC
D gene: -
clone size: few
J gene: TRBJ1-2
V gene: TRBV5-6

CDR3 protein: CASSLSGGVGGYTF
CDR3 DNA: TGTGCCAGCAGTTTATCCGGGGGAGTTGGTGGCTACACCTTC
D gene: -
clone size: -
J gene: TRBJ1-2
V gene: TRBV28

CDR3 protein: CSARVNTEAFF
CDR3 DNA: TGCAGTGCTCGGGTAAACACTGAAGCTTTCTTT
D gene: -
clone size: once
J gene: TRBJ1-1
V gene: TRBV20-1

CDR3 protein: CASSTAGHNTGELFF
CDR3 DNA: TGCGCCAGCAGCACGGCAGGACACAACACCGGGGAGCTGTTTTTT
D gene: -
clone size: -
J gene: TRBJ2-2
V gene: TRBV5-1

CDR3 protein: CATSRVLILGSGSETQYF
CDR3 DNA: TGTGCCACCAGCAGAGTCTTGATTTTGGGGAGTGGGTCAGAGACCCAGTACTTC
D gene: -
clone size: -
J gene: TRBJ2-5
V gene: TRBV15

CDR3 protein: CASSPLRSNKNYGYTF
CDR3 DNA: TGCGCCAGCAGCCCCCTCCGGAGTAATAAGAACTATGGCTACACCTTC
D gene: -
clone size: -
J gene: TRBJ1-2
V gene: TRBV5-1

CDR3 protein: CASSGGYGYTF
CDR3 DNA: TGTGCCAGCAGCGGGGGGTATGGCTACACCTTC
D gene: -
clone size: -
J gene: TRBJ1-2
V gene: TRBV28

CDR3 protein: CASSRQGLAGNTIYF
CDR3 DNA: TGCGCCAGCAGCCGCCAGGGGTTAGCTGGAAACACCATATATTTT
D gene: -
clone size: -
J gene: TRBJ1-3
V gene: TRBV4-1

CDR3 protein: CASSYEGGGVGQYF
CDR3 DNA: TGTGCCAGCAGCTACGAGGGGGGGGGAGTCGGTCAGTACTTC
D gene: -
clone size: -
J gene: TRBJ2-5
V gene: TRBV7-2

CDR3 protein: CSAELAGYYEQYF
CDR3 DNA: TGCAGCGCAGAATTAGCGGGCTACTACGAGCAGTACTTC
D gene: TRBD2
clone size: few
J gene: TRBJ2-7
V gene: TRBV29-1

CDR3 protein: CASSTQTGTEAFF
CDR3 DNA: TGTGCCAGTAGTACCCAGACAGGCACTGAAGCTTTCTTT
D gene: -
clone size: few
J gene: TRBJ1-1
V gene: TRBV19

CDR3 protein: CASSSLYQNTQYF
CDR3 DNA: TGTGCCAGCAGTTCCCTATATCAAAATACGCAGTATTTT
D gene: -
clone size: -
J gene: TRBJ2-3
V gene: TRBV28